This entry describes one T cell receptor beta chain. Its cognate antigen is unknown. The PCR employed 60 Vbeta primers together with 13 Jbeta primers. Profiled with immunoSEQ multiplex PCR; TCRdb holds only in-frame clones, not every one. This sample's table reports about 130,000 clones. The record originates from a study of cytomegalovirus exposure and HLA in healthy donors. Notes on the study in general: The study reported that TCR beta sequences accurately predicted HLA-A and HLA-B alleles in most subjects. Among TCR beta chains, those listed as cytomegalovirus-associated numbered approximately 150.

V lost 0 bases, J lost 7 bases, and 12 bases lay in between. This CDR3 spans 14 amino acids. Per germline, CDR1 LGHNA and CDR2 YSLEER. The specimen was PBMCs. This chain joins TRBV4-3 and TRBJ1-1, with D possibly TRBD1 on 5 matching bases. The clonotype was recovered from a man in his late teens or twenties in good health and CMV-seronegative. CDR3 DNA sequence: TGCGCCAGCAGCCAAGATAGGGCCAGGGTTGAAGCTTTCTTT. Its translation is CASSQDRARVEAFF.